What follows are 10 T cell receptor beta chains derived from one specimen sequenced in a study of response to subunit inactivated influenza vaccine. TCRdb itself ran the RT-PCR reads through MiXCR, one entry per CDR3 protein. This repertoire shows some 520,000 distinct CDR3 sequences, approximately 15% found once; its top ten account for approximately 3%. The sequences come from CD4+ T cells sorted from PBMCs, collected 23 months after vaccination. Receptor source: a man in his fifties or sixties who received an inactivated influenza vaccine.

This chain uses TRBV5-4 with TRBJ2-7, with 7 bases identical to TRBD1. The trim removed 1 base at V and 4 bases at J, leaving 8 bases unmatched. This CDR3 contains 15 residues. CDR1 is SGHNT, CDR2 YYREEE, per germline (reference sequence). CDR3 loop: CASSLNLGGGYEQYF. CDR3 nucleotides: TGTGCCAGCAGCTTGAATCTAGGGGGCGGGTACGAGCAGTACTTC. The whole variable domain, filled in from reference TRBV5-4 and TRBJ2-7, reads ETGVTQSPTHLIKTRGQQVTLRCSSQSGHNTVSWYQQALGQGPQFIFQYYREEENGRGNFPPRFSGLQFPNYSSELNVNALELDDSALYLCASSLNLGGGYEQYFGPGTRLTVT.

This clonotype has a handful of counts. This sequence joins TRBV6-5 and TRBJ2-1; D not resolved. There are 14 residues in the CDR3. Trimming took 4 bases from V and 6 from J, leaving 13 bases between them. Germline loops: CDR1 MNHEY, CDR2 SVGAGI. In DNA form, the CDR3 reads TGTGCCAGCAGTTCCCCTAGACTCGGCAATGAGCAGTTCTTC. Residues: CASSSPRLGNEQFF.

This sequence joins TRBV9 and TRBJ1-5; TRBD1 is a possible D gene (5 bases). Trimming removed 4 bases at V and 5 bases at J, with 16 bases between. The CDR3 consists of 15 residues. Germline V gene sequence: CDR1 SGDLS, CDR2 YYNGEE. The CDR3 sequence: CASSTAGGVDQPQHF. CDR3 DNA: TGTGCCAGCAGCACCGCCGGGGGGGTAGATCAGCCCCAGCATTTT. Full variable domain (outside the CDR3, taken from reference TRBV9 and TRBJ1-5): DSGVTQTPKHLITATGQRVTLRCSPRSGDLSVYWYQQSLDQGLQFLIQYYNGEERAKGNILERFSAQQFPDLHSELNLSSLELGDSALYFCASSTAGGVDQPQHFGDGTRLSIL.

The genes are TRBV12-3 or TRBV12-4 and TRBJ2-1; 7 nucleotides align to TRBD2. The V gene end was trimmed by 1 base and the J gene end by 2 bases; junction bases not matched to a gene: 8. The CDR3 has 17 amino acids. The DNA for the CDR3 is TGTGCCAGCAGTTTAGGCCGGGAGGTGGGGCCCTACAATGAGCAGTTCTTC. Translating it yields CASSLGREVGPYNEQFF.

This chain uses TRBV6-2 or TRBV6-3 with TRBJ2-5; a possible D gene is TRBD2 (5 bases). Germline CDR1 and CDR2: MNHEY and SVGEGT. The CDR3 runs to 12 residues. V was pared by 6 bases and J by 7 bases, with 12 bases between. The CDR3 loop reads CASRGSGGTQYF. The CDR3 DNA is TGTGCCAGCAGGGGGTCCGGAGGGACCCAGTACTTC.

J is TRBJ2-5 and V is TRBV20-1; 8 bases line up with TRBD1. In germline, CDR1 is DFQATT, CDR2 SNEGSKA (reference sequence). The CDR3 is 15 amino acids. The junction had 10 bases not matched to a gene; V was cut back by 2 bases and J by 5 bases. The CDR3 is CSARPGQGGGETQYF. The DNA of the CDR3 is TGCAGTGCTAGACCCGGACAGGGCGGCGGGGAGACCCAGTACTTC.

This clonotype was picked up a small number of times. The chain recombines TRBV20-1 with TRBJ2-7; TRBD2 agrees at 7 bases. The CDR3 covers 14 residues. Trimming removed 5 bases from V and 5 bases from J; junction bases left unmatched: 12. CDR1 and CDR2 from the germline V gene are DFQATT and SNEGSKA (reference sequence). DNA of the CDR3: TGCAGTGCTGGCCGGGGAGGGGTGCTCGACGAGCAGTACTTC. Its translation is CSAGRGGVLDEQYF.

The CDR3 region is CASSKGQGVGETQYF. The DNA for the CDR3 is TGTGCCAGCAGCAAGGGACAGGGGGTCGGAGAGACCCAGTACTTC. This chain joins TRBV6-2 or TRBV6-3 and TRBJ2-5; 11 bases map to TRBD1. Trimming took 6 bases from V and 4 from J; bases not matched to a gene: 7. The CDR3 sequence is 15 residues long. Germline V gene data show CDR1 as MNHEY and CDR2 as SVGEGT.

This clonotype has a count of ten or more. The chain uses TRBV7-9 and TRBJ2-3; D unresolved. Deletions cut 5 bases from V and 6 bases from J, with 9 bases between. The CDR3 has 12 residues. Per germline, CDR1 SEHNR and CDR2 FQNEAQ (reference sequence). DNA for the CDR3: TGTGCCAGCAGCCCCCTTGTGGATACGCAGTATTTT. It codes for CASSPLVDTQYF.

The chain couples TRBV6-2 or TRBV6-3 to TRBJ2-6; 7 bases line up with TRBD1. In germline, CDR1 is MNHEY, CDR2 SVGEGT. V trimming: 5 bases; J trimming: 8 bases; junction bases outside the gene matches: 6. The CDR3 length is 14 residues. The CDR3 DNA reads as TGTGCCAGCAGTGATGGACAGGTAACCAACGTCCTGACTTTC. This encodes CASSDGQVTNVLTF.